Listed here are 8 T cell receptor beta chains from one sample, sequenced in a study of CD8 T cells in Susac syndrome. RNA, at about 0.5 to 1 ug, was reverse transcribed with random hexamers. TCRdb independently ran MiXCR on the immunoSEQ multiplex PCR reads; one entry per CDR3 protein. The sample has around 160,000 distinct CDR3 sequences, around 94% seen once. The sequenced sample consisted of CD4+ T cells from PBMCs. The receptors derive from a human donor with multiple sclerosis.

The chain couples TRBV27 to TRBJ2-3, with 9 positions matching TRBD2. Germline V gene sequence: CDR1 MNHEY, CDR2 SMNVEV (reference sequence). J gave up 10 bases and V 5 bases, and 7 bases lay outside the gene matches. CDR3 size: 13 residues. CDR3 sequence (DNA): TGTGCCAGCAGTGCTAGCGGGATTGGGGCGCAGTATTTT. Translation: CASSASGIGAQYF.

This sequence joins TRBV5-6 and TRBJ2-7; the match to TRBD2 covers 9 bases. The CDR3 runs 17 residues. Germline V gene lookup returns CDR1 SGHDT and CDR2 YYEEEE. Unmatched junction bases numbered 14, after V lost 3 bases and J lost 4 bases. The CDR3 is CASSSTKFSGSRYEQYF. DNA for the CDR3: TGTGCCAGCAGCTCGACCAAATTTAGCGGGAGTAGGTACGAGCAGTACTTC.

The chain has TRBV10-3 and TRBJ2-3, with no clear D. The germline V gene has CDR1 ENHRY and CDR2 SYGVKD. Trimming stripped 0 bases from V and 6 bases from J, with 13 bases between. This CDR3 has 15 residues. The CDR3 DNA sequence: TGTGCCATCAGTGAGTCGGGCCACGGATCGGATACGCAGTATTTT. As protein: CAISESGHGSDTQYF.

V is TRBV5-4 and J is TRBJ2-1, with D perhaps TRBD1 (5 bases). From germline, CDR1 is SGHNT and CDR2 YYREEE (reference sequence). V was pared by 3 bases and J by 1 base, with 11 bases between. This CDR3 is built from 15 residues. The CDR3 sequence is CASSSSQASYNEQFF. The CDR3 DNA reads as TGTGCCAGCAGCTCATCACAGGCGTCCTACAATGAGCAGTTCTTC. Combining the CDR3 with reference TRBV5-4 and TRBJ2-1 gives the whole variable domain ETGVTQSPTHLIKTRGQQVTLRCSSQSGHNTVSWYQQALGQGPQFIFQYYREEENGRGNFPPRFSGLQFPNYSSELNVNALELDDSALYLCASSSSQASYNEQFFGPGTRLTVL.

As concerns this clonotype: Germline and junction disagree at one end, which may indicate a read error. V and J are TRBV3-1 and TRBJ2-1, with 11 bases aligning to TRBD2. CDR1 is LGHDT, CDR2 YNNKEL, per germline (reference sequence). The length of the CDR3 is 12 residues. In nucleotides, the CDR3 is TGTGCCAGCAGCCAACCACTAGCGGGAGAGGTCTTC. This codes for CASSQPLAGEVF.

The rearrangement uses TRBV30 and TRBJ2-1; D is unresolved. The CDR3 consists of 12 residues. CDR1 is GTSNPN and CDR2 is SVGIG in the germline V gene (reference sequence). Trimming shortened V by 3 bases and J by 9 bases, and 12 bases separated the two germline ends. The CDR3 loop reads CAWRALWGEQFF. CDR3 nucleotide sequence: TGTGCCTGGAGGGCCCTATGGGGTGAGCAGTTCTTC.

This clonotype was counted a few times. V and J are TRBV12-3 or TRBV12-4 and TRBJ2-5, with TRBD2 matching 9 bases. Germline trimming cut 3 bases from V and 3 bases from J; bases unmatched to any gene: 2. CDR3 size: 14 residues. DNA for the CDR3: TGTGCCAGCAGTTTGCGACTAGCGGAAGAGACCCAGTACTTC. Encoded protein: CASSLRLAEETQYF.

The rearrangement links TRBV18 to TRBJ1-5, with no clear D. Trimming shortened V by 3 bases and J by 1 base, and 7 bases separated the two germline ends. In germline, CDR1 is KGHSH, CDR2 LQKENI. CDR3 length equals 14 residues. CDR3 in amino acids: CASSPGVSNQPQHF. Here the CDR3 DNA reads TGTGCCAGCTCACCCGGGGTCAGCAATCAGCCCCAGCATTTT.